This record covers a single T cell receptor beta chain. Using a J-beta primer mix together with a sample-barcoded 5' primer, a second PCR was run for about 6 to 11 cycles. Each sample provided no less than 2.5 million CDR3-containing paired-end reads. TCRdb processed the 5' RACE reads anew with MiXCR; each CDR3 protein has one entry. The sample shows 1,500,000 or so distinct CDR3 sequences, 59% of them seen only once. J was trimmed by 3 bases and V by 3 bases; bases with no gene match: 6. Germline CDR1 MGHRA, CDR2 YSYEKL. This CDR3 contains 15 residues. This sample stems from a study of blood T cells in healthy people across ages. Ranging in age from roughly 6 to 90, the donors were healthy Caucasian individuals from Russia.

Input material: blood. The rearrangement joins TRBV4-1 to TRBJ2-7, with 9 bases aligning to TRBD1. The TCR originated in a man aged 18-30 years in good health. Here the CDR3 DNA reads TGCGCCAGCAGCCAGCCGGGACAGGGATACTACGAGCAGTACTTC. Its protein product is CASSQPGQGYYEQYF.